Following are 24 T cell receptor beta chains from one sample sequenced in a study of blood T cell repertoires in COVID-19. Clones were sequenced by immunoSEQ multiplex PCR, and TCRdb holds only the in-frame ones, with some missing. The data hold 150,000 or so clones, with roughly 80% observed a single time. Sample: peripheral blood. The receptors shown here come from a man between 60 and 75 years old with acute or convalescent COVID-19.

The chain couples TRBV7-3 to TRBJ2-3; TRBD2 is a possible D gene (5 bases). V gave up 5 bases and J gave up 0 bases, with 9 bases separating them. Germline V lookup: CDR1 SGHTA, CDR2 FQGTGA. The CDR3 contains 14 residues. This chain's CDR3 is CASSNDYSTDTQYF. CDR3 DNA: TGTGCCAGCAGCAACGACTACAGCACAGATACGCAGTATTTT. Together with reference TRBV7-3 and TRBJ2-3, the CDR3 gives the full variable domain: GAGVSQTPSNKVTEKGKYVELRCDPISGHTALYWYRQSLGQGPEFLIYFQGTGAADDSGLPNDRFFAVRPEGSVSTLKIQRTERGDSAVYLCASSNDYSTDTQYFGPGTRLTVL.

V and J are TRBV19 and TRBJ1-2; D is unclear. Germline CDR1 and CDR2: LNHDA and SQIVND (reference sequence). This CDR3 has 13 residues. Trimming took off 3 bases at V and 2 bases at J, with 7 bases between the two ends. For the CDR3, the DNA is TGTGCCAGTAGTATCGTTCTCAACTATGGCTACACCTTC. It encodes CASSIVLNYGYTF.

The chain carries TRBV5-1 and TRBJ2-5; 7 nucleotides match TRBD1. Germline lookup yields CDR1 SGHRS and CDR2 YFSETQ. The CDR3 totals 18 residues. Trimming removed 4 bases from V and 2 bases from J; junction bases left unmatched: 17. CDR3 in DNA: TGCGCCAGCAGCCGGAGACAGGGAGCCTCCCTTTCACAAGAGACCCAGTACTTC. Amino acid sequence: CASSRRQGASLSQETQYF.

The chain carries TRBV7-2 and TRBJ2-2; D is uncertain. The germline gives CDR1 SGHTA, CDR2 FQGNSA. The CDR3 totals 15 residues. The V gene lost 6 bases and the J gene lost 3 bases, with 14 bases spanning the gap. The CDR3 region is CASRTQPEYTGELFF. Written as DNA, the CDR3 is TGTGCCAGCAGGACCCAGCCGGAGTACACCGGGGAGCTGTTTTTT.

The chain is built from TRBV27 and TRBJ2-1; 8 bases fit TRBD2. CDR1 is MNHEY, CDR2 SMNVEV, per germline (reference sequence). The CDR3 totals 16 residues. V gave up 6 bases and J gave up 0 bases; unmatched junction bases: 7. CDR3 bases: TGTGCCAGCAGAAGAGCGGGGGCGAGCTCCTACAATGAGCAGTTCTTC. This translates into CASRRAGASSYNEQFF.

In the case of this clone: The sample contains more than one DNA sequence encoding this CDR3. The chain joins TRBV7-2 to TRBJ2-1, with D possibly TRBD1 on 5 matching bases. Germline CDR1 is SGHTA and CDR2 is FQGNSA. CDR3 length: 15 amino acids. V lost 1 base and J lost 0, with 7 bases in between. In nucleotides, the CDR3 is TGTGCCAGCAGCTTAGACAGGAGCTCCTACAATGAGCAGTTCTTC. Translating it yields CASSLDRSSYNEQFF.

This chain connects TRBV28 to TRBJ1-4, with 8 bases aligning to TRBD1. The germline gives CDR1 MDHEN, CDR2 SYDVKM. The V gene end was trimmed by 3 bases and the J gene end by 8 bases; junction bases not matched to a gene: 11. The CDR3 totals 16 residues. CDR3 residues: CASSLPTGGRGEKLFF. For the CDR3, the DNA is TGTGCCAGCAGTTTGCCCACAGGGGGAAGGGGAGAAAAACTGTTTTTT.

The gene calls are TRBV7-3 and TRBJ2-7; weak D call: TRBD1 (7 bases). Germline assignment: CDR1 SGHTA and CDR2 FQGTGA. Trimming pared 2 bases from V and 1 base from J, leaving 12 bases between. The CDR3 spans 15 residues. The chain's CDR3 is CASSLQGGLSYEQYF. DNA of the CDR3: TGTGCCAGCAGCTTACAGGGGGGCTTGTCCTACGAGCAGTACTTC. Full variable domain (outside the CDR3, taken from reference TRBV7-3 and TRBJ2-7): GAGVSQTPSNKVTEKGKYVELRCDPISGHTALYWYRQSLGQGPEFLIYFQGTGAADDSGLPNDRFFAVRPEGSVSTLKIQRTERGDSAVYLCASSLQGGLSYEQYFGPGTRLTVT.

The CDR3 is CASSPRTSGGAAPPGELFF. Written as DNA, the CDR3 is TGTGCCAGCAGCCCACGGACTAGCGGGGGGGCCGCGCCCCCCGGGGAGCTGTTTTTT. The genes are TRBV7-2 and TRBJ2-2; 15 bases line up with TRBD2. The germline V gene encodes CDR1 SGHTA and CDR2 FQGNSA. The V and J ends lost 5 bases and 6 bases, in that order; junction bases with no gene match: 13. The length of the CDR3 is 19 residues.

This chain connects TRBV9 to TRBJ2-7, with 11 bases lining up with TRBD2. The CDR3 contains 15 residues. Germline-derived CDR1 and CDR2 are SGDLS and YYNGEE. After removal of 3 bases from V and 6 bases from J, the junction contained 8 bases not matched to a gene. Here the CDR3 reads CASSASGTSGVEQYF. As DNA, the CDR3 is TGTGCCAGCAGCGCCTCCGGGACTAGCGGCGTCGAGCAGTACTTC.

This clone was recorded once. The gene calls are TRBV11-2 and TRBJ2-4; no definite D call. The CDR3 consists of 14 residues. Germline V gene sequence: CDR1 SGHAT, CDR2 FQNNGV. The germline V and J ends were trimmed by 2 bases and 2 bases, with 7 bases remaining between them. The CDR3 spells CASSLPGSKNIQYF. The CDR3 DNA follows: TGTGCCAGCAGCTTACCAGGTTCCAAAAACATTCAGTACTTC.

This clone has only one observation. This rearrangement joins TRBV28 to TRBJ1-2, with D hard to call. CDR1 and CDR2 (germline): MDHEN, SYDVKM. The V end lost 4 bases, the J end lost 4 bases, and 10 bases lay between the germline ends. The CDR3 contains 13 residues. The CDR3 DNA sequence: TGTGCCAGCAGTTCAGGACTCCGCTATGGCTACACCTTC. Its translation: CASSSGLRYGYTF.

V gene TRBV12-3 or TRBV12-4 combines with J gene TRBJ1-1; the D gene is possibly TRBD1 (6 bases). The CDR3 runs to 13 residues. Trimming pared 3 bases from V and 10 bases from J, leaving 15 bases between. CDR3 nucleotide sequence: TGTGCCAGCAGTTTGGGGGCTAAAGTCGCAGCTTTCTTT. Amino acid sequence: CASSLGAKVAAFF.

CDR3 in DNA: TGTGCCAGCAGTTCTTTCGGGTACGAAGCTTTCTTT. Translation: CASSSFGYEAFF. J is TRBJ1-1 and V is TRBV25-1; D call uncertain. The germline CDR1 and CDR2 sequences are MGHDK and SYGVNS. The CDR3 runs to 12 residues. V gave up 5 bases and J gave up 8 bases, with 12 bases separating them.

CDR3 residues: CASRRHGQHEQYF. CDR3 bases: TGTGCCAGCAGACGACACGGCCAACACGAGCAGTACTTC. The chain combines TRBV28 with TRBJ2-7; D unclear. The CDR3 runs to 13 residues. CDR1 is MDHEN and CDR2 is SYDVKM in the germline V gene. The V end was cut by 6 bases, the J end by 5 bases, with 14 bases between.

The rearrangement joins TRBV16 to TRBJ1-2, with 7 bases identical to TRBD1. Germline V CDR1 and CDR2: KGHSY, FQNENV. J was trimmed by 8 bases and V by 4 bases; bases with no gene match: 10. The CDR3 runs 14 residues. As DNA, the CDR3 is TGTGCCAGCAGCCCGGGACAGTCCCTCGGGGGCTACACCTTC. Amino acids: CASSPGQSLGGYTF.

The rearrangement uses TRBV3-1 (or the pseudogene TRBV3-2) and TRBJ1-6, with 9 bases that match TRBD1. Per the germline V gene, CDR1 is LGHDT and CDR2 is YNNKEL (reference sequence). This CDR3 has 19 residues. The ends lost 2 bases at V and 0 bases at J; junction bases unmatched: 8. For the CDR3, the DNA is TGTGCCAGCAGCCAATCCGGGACAGGGTACAGCTCCTATAATTCACCCCTCCACTTT. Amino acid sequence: CASSQSGTGYSSYNSPLHF.

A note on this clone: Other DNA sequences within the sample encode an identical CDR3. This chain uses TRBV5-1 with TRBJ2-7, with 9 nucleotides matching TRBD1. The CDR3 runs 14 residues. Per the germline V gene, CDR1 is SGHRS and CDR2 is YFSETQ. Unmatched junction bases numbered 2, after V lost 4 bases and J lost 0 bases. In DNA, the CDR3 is TGCGCCAGCAGCCGGACAGGGGACTCCTACGAGCAGTACTTC. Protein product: CASSRTGDSYEQYF.

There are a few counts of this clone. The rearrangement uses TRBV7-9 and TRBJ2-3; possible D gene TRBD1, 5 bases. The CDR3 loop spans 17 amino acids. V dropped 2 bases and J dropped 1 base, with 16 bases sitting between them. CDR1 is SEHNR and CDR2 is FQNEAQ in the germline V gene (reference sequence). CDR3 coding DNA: TGTGCCAGCAGCTTAATTTCCTACAGGCTTGGCACAGATACGCAGTATTTT. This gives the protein CASSLISYRLGTDTQYF. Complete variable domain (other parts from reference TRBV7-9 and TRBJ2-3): DTGVSQNPRHKITKRGQNVTFRCDPISEHNRLYWYRQTLGQGPEFLTYFQNEAQLEKSRLLSDRFSAERPKGSFSTLEIQRTEQGDSAMYLCASSLISYRLGTDTQYFGPGTRLTVL.

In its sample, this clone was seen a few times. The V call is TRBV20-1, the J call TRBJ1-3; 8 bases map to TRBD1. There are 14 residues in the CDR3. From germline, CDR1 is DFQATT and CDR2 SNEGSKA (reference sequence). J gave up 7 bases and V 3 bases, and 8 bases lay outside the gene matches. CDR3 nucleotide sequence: TGCAGTGCTAGTAACCCCAGGGGGCAGAACACCATATATTTT. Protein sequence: CSASNPRGQNTIYF.

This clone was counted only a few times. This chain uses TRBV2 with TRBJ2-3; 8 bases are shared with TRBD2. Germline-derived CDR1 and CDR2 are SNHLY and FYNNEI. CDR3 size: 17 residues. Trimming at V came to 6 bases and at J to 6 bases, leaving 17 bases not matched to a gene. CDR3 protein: CASSPEVLAASGDTQYF. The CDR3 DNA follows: TGTGCCAGCAGCCCAGAGGTACTAGCGGCCAGTGGGGATACGCAGTATTTT.

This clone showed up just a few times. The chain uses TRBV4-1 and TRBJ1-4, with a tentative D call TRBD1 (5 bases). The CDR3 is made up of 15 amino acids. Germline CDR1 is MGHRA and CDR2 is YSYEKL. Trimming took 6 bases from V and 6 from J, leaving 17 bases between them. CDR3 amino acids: CASRSPHGGDEKLFF. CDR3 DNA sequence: TGCGCCAGCAGGAGCCCCCATGGGGGGGATGAAAAACTGTTTTTT.

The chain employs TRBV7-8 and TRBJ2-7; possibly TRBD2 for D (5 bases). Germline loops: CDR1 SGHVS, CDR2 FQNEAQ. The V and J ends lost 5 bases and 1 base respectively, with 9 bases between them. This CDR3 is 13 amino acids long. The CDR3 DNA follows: TGTGCCAGCAGCATCGGGAATTCCTACGAGCAGTACTTC. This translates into CASSIGNSYEQYF.

The CDR3 coding sequence is TGTGCCAGCAAGAACGTGGGACAGGGAAATCAGCCCCAGCATTTT. It codes for CASKNVGQGNQPQHF. This chain links TRBV2 with TRBJ1-5; the match to TRBD1 covers 9 bases. V dropped 7 bases and J dropped 4; count of bases not matched to a gene: 8. This CDR3 contains 15 residues. CDR1 is SNHLY and CDR2 is FYNNEI in the germline V gene.